The 18 T cell receptor beta chains reported below all come from one sample, sequenced in a study of blood T cells in healthy people across ages. Together with a sample-barcoded 5' primer, a J-beta primer mix was included in a second PCR lasting about 6 to 11 cycles. TCRdb analysed the 5' RACE reads with MiXCR anew, one entry per CDR3 protein. This table holds 790,000 or so distinct CDR3 sequences, about 61% found once. The source material was blood. The receptors originated from a man aged 35-49 years in good health.

The V and J genes are TRBV9 and TRBJ2-5, with 11 positions matching TRBD1. The CDR3 runs to 14 residues. Germline V lookup: CDR1 SGDLS, CDR2 YYNGEE. The ends lost 4 bases at V and 10 bases at J; junction bases unmatched: 9. The CDR3 nucleotides read TGTGCCAGCAGCCCCCCCGGGACAGGGGGGATCCAGTACTTC. It translates to CASSPPGTGGIQYF.

This clonotype has a handful of counts. This chain joins TRBV4-3 and TRBJ2-6, with D unresolved. The CDR3 spans 13 residues. CDR1 is LGHNA and CDR2 is YSLEER in the germline V gene. Trimming stripped 7 bases from V and 0 bases from J, with 4 bases between. CDR3 sequence: CASMRSGANVLTF. The CDR3 DNA sequence: TGCGCCAGCATGCGCTCTGGGGCCAACGTCCTGACTTTC.

This clonotype showed up just once. This chain uses TRBV28 with TRBJ2-4, with D perhaps matching TRBD1 (5 bases). The J call is uncertain, as TRBJ2-7 better fits the DNA end. The CDR3 is made up of 15 amino acids. Germline V gene data show CDR1 as MDHEN and CDR2 as SYDVKM. CDR3 sequence (DNA): TGTGCCAGCAGTCAGGGTTTGGTGAACTCCTACGAGCAGTACTTC. Its protein is CASSQGLVNSYEQYF.

This clonotype was detected only a few times. The chain uses TRBV3-1 and TRBJ2-4, with D perhaps given as TRBD1 or TRBD2 (5 bases each). V gave up 5 bases and J gave up 8 bases, with 19 bases separating them. Germline V gene sequence: CDR1 LGHDT, CDR2 YNNKEL (reference sequence). The length of the CDR3 is 15 residues. This chain's CDR3 is CASSGGSRNWDIQYF. Written as DNA, the CDR3 is TGTGCCAGCAGCGGGGGTTCGCGGAATTGGGACATTCAGTACTTC.

For this clonotype: A much larger clone sits a single nucleotide away, making a read error possible. The V call is TRBV10-3, the J call TRBJ2-4; D possibly matches TRBD1 or TRBD2 (7 bases each). The better agreement between TRBJ2-7 and the DNA end casts doubt on the J call. CDR1 is ENHRY, CDR2 SYGVKD, per germline. The CDR3 runs 15 residues. The CDR3 DNA is TGTGCCATATCATCAGGGGGAGGGCTTTTGAGCGAGCAGTACTTC. Its translation is CAISSGGGLLSEQYF.

This clonotype has just a few counts. The chain is built from TRBV7-9 and TRBJ2-7; 14 nucleotides line up with TRBD2. Germline CDR1 SEHNR, CDR2 FQNEAQ (reference sequence). The length of the CDR3 is 18 residues. V dropped 5 bases and J dropped 4; count of bases not matched to a gene: 13. CDR3 sequence reads: CASSPPRVGLAGEYEQYF. The DNA for the CDR3 is TGTGCCAGCAGCCCCCCGCGTGTGGGACTAGCGGGAGAGTACGAGCAGTACTTC.

Only a few counts were recorded for this clonotype. The chain combines TRBV28 with TRBJ2-5; D assignment may be TRBD1 or TRBD2 (5 bases each). Germline assignment: CDR1 MDHEN and CDR2 SYDVKM. The V and J ends lost 2 bases and 6 bases respectively, with 13 bases between them. The CDR3 length is 14 residues. CDR3 region: CASSLVPGPQTQYF. The CDR3 nucleotides are TGTGCCAGCAGTTTAGTACCGGGGCCCCAGACCCAGTACTTC.

This sequence joins TRBV27 and TRBJ1-4; TRBD1 matches at 9 bases. With V trimmed by 2 bases and J by 5 bases, 9 bases remained unmatched. The CDR3 has 17 amino acids. Germline values: CDR1 MNHEY, CDR2 SMNVEV (reference sequence). The CDR3 spells CASSLVSGTGKNEKLFF. In DNA, the CDR3 is TGTGCCAGCAGTTTAGTATCAGGGACAGGGAAGAATGAAAAACTGTTTTTT. The variable domain in full, completed from reference TRBV27 and TRBJ1-4, reads EAQVTQNPRYLITVTGKKLTVTCSQNMNHEYMSWYRQDPGLGLRQIYYSMNVEVTDKGDVPEGYKVSRKEKRNFPLILESPSPNQTSLYFCASSLVSGTGKNEKLFFGSGTQLSVL.

This clonotype has just a few counts. The V call is TRBV4-2, the J call TRBJ2-3; 16 nucleotides agree with TRBD2. CDR1 and CDR2 from the germline V gene are LGHNA and YNFKEQ. CDR3 length equals 17 residues. J was trimmed by 6 bases and V by 8 bases; bases with no gene match: 11. In DNA, the CDR3 is TGTGCCAGCGTACCGGGACTAGCGGGAGGGAGGTCTGATACGCAGTATTTT. It encodes CASVPGLAGGRSDTQYF.

The V gene is TRBV28, the J gene TRBJ1-6, with no clear D. Trimming shortened V by 5 bases and J by 7 bases, and 12 bases separated the two germline ends. The CDR3 has 14 residues. CDR1 MDHEN and CDR2 SYDVKM come from the germline V gene. The CDR3 nucleotides read TGTGCCAGCAGTCCCCGGGCCCAGAATTCACCCCTCCACTTT. This encodes CASSPRAQNSPLHF.

This clonotype was seen only once. The chain links TRBV10-3 to TRBJ2-1, with 12 positions matching TRBD1. The CDR3 consists of 16 residues. CDR1 is ENHRY, CDR2 SYGVKD, per germline. The ends lost 6 bases at V and 6 bases at J; junction bases unmatched: 9. This CDR3 reads CAISGSGTGGPNEQFF. In nucleotides, the CDR3 is TGTGCCATCAGCGGGTCCGGGACAGGGGGCCCCAATGAGCAGTTCTTC.

The chain carries TRBV20-1 and TRBJ2-1; 15 bases line up with TRBD2. This CDR3 comprises 16 residues. Germline CDR1 is DFQATT and CDR2 is SNEGSKA (reference sequence). Germline trimming cut 5 bases from V and 3 bases from J; bases unmatched to any gene: 5. Here the CDR3 reads CSALRTSGGVYNEQFF. The CDR3 DNA sequence: TGCAGTGCTCTGAGGACTAGCGGGGGGGTCTACAATGAGCAGTTCTTC.

Comment on this clonotype: At one end, the junction sequence differs from germline, possibly due to a read error. The CDR3 DNA is TGCAGTGTTAGAGCCGGGAGGGGACCCTACAATGAGCAGTTCTTC. It translates to CSVRAGRGPYNEQFF. The chain links TRBV20-1 to TRBJ2-1, with TRBD2 matching over 8 bases. The germline V gene encodes CDR1 DFQATT and CDR2 SNEGSKA (reference sequence). The CDR3 extends over 15 amino acids.

The J gene is TRBJ2-5, the V gene TRBV29-1, with D unclear. The ends were cut back, 3 bases at V and 0 bases at J, with 5 bases in the middle. Germline CDR1 is SQVTM and CDR2 is ANQGSEA. The CDR3 runs 12 residues. The CDR3 loop reads CSVDMNQETQYF. CDR3 nucleotides: TGCAGCGTTGACATGAACCAAGAGACCCAGTACTTC.

This clonotype was counted between two and nine times. The chain recombines TRBV7-2 with TRBJ2-5; TRBD2 matches at 7 bases. CDR3 size: 13 residues. J gave up 4 bases and V 4 bases, and 3 bases lay outside the gene matches. Germline V CDR1 and CDR2: SGHTA, FQGNSA. CDR3 residues: CASSSSGGETQYF. The CDR3 DNA follows: TGTGCCAGCAGCTCGTCGGGAGGAGAGACCCAGTACTTC.

The chain links TRBV3-1 to TRBJ2-4; 10 nucleotides line up with TRBD1. TRBJ2-5 explains the end of the DNA better; the J call may be wrong. There are 18 residues in the CDR3. Germline CDR1 and CDR2: LGHDT and YNNKEL (reference sequence). CDR3 DNA: TGTGCCAGCAGCCAGGACCTTTCGGCCGGGACAGGGGTAAAGACCCAGTACTTC. Its translation is CASSQDLSAGTGVKTQYF.

This clonotype was detected once. The gene calls are TRBV29-1 and TRBJ1-5; TRBD1 matches at 7 bases. With 5 bases clipped from V and 4 bases from J, the junction kept 2 bases outside the gene matches. CDR1 is SQVTM and CDR2 is ANQGSEA in the germline V gene. The CDR3 has 12 amino acids. Here the CDR3 DNA reads TGCAGCGTTTCGGGACAGAATCAGCCCCAGCATTTT. Its protein product is CSVSGQNQPQHF.

The V call is TRBV12-3 or TRBV12-4, the J call TRBJ1-6; 7 nucleotides agree with TRBD1. The V segment lost 1 base and the J segment 9 bases; nucleotides outside the gene matches: 6. The CDR3 spans 15 residues. CDR3 DNA: TGTGCCAGCAGTTTAGGGGACAGCCCCGCTTCACCCCTCCACTTT. Translation: CASSLGDSPASPLHF.